The 13 T cell receptor beta chains below come from one sample, sequenced in a study of regulatory T cells in long-lasting Graves disease (dated by TCRdb to the early 2020s). Read against the paper, the sample's time point label means: newly diagnosed GD, antithyroid drugs for less than 3 months. For both TCR sequencing and RNA sequencing, RNA was extracted from PBMCs in TRIzol. The library relied on multiplex PCR. The run used an Illumina HiSeq 4000. iRepertoire HTBI primers and Arm-PCR amplification of CDR3 regions were used to construct TCR beta libraries. Through fastp at Q25 and MiXCR, TCRdb rebuilt clones from the public reads, retaining in-frame beta chains. Rows are unified per CDR3 protein, each entry keeping the most common DNA and genes. For this sample the table gives hundreds of thousands of distinct CDR3 sequences, of which 15% to 20% were detected only once. The ten most abundant clones make up around 36% of the sample.

The starting material was peripheral blood mononuclear cells (PBMCs), obtained at new diagnosis, from a patient treated with antithyroid drugs. These receptors originate from a female donor with Graves disease.

This clonotype was counted between two and nine times. CDR3 protein: CASSQIGATGGVQYF. In DNA form, the CDR3 reads TGCGCCAGCAGCCAAATCGGGGCAACAGGTGGGGTCCAGTACTTC. The chain recombines TRBV4-1 with TRBJ2-5, with D tentatively TRBD1 or TRBD2 (5 bases each). This CDR3 region has 15 residues. Trimming cost V 2 bases and J 10 bases, with 20 bases left between them. The germline gives CDR1 MGHRA, CDR2 YSYEKL.

This clonotype came up many times. V and J are TRBV30 and TRBJ2-7, with 12 bases matching TRBD2. CDR1 and CDR2 (germline): GTSNPN, SVGIG (reference sequence). The CDR3 loop spans 16 amino acids. The V and J ends lost 5 bases and 4 bases, in that order; junction bases with no gene match: 12. The CDR3 DNA reads as TGTGCCTGGGCTAGCGGGAGGGCCTATACGAATTACGAGCAGTACTTC. Translating gives CAWASGRAYTNYEQYF. Using reference TRBV30 and TRBJ2-7 for the parts outside the CDR3, the full variable domain is SQTIHQWPATLVQPVGSPLSLECTVEGTSNPNLYWYRQAAGRGLQLLFYSVGIGQISSEVPQNLSASRPQDRQFILSSKKLLLSDSGFYLCAWASGRAYTNYEQYFGPGTRLTVT.

This clonotype was detected a few times. CDR3: CASSFRQGVNEQFF. For the CDR3, the DNA is TGTGCCAGCAGCTTTCGACAGGGGGTTAATGAGCAGTTCTTC. The chain uses TRBV5-6 and TRBJ2-1; 9 bases map to TRBD1. Germline V gene data show CDR1 as SGHDT and CDR2 as YYEEEE. This CDR3 is 14 amino acids long. Trimming cost V 2 bases and J 7 bases; bases outside gene matches: 4.

This clonotype occurred many times. The chain employs TRBV27 and TRBJ2-7, with unresolved D. V was clipped by 2 bases and J by 0 bases, with 11 bases between them. The CDR3 is 15 amino acids. Germline V gives CDR1 MNHEY, CDR2 SMNVEV (reference sequence). The CDR3 DNA follows: TGTGCCAGCAGTTTAGCGGTGGGGTCCTCCTACGAGCAGTACTTC. This codes for CASSLAVGSSYEQYF.

The chain uses TRBV6-1 and TRBJ2-2; 11 bases line up with TRBD2. CDR3 length: 15 residues. Germline CDR1 is MNHNS and CDR2 is SASEGT. The V and J ends lost 5 bases and 4 bases, in that order; junction bases with no gene match: 3. The CDR3 DNA reads as TGTGCCAGCAGTCTCGGGACTAGCGGCACCGGGGAGCTGTTTTTT. This translates into CASSLGTSGTGELFF.

This clonotype was counted many times. V is TRBV5-1 and J is TRBJ2-3; unclear D gene. V was pared by 1 base and J by 2 bases, with 5 bases between. The CDR3 extends over 13 amino acids. From germline, CDR1 is SGHRS and CDR2 YFSETQ. DNA of the CDR3: TGCGCCAGCAGCTTGCCGATCACAGATACGCAGTATTTT. Its protein is CASSLPITDTQYF.

In its sample, this clonotype was seen a few times. The V call is TRBV24-1, the J call TRBJ1-2; no clear D gene. With 4 bases removed from V and 7 bases from J, the gap between germline ends came to 18 bases. Germline assignment: CDR1 KGHDR and CDR2 SFDVKD. The CDR3 extends over 15 amino acids. This CDR3 reads CATSDPARGRSGYTF. The CDR3 DNA reads TGTGCCACCAGTGACCCCGCCCGTGGACGGAGTGGCTACACCTTC.

This clonotype was seen repeatedly, ten times or more. The chain couples TRBV12-3 or TRBV12-4 to TRBJ1-6; D ambiguous. The CDR3 consists of 18 residues. Deletions cut 5 bases from V and 4 bases from J, with 21 bases between. The CDR3 region is CASSLRHNDPVYNSPLHF. CDR3 DNA: TGTGCCAGCAGTCTCCGACACAACGATCCCGTGTATAATTCACCCCTCCACTTT.

Many counts were recorded for this clonotype. The chain is built from TRBV28 and TRBJ2-7, with D maybe TRBD2 (6 bases). Germline V CDR1 and CDR2: MDHEN, SYDVKM. V was clipped by 6 bases and J by 4 bases, with 22 bases between them. The CDR3 has 16 amino acids. The CDR3 protein is CASSPSGRRDSYEQYF. CDR3 nucleotides: TGTGCCAGCAGCCCCTCGGGGAGGAGGGATAGTTACGAGCAGTACTTC. The full variable domain, with the rest looked up from reference TRBV28 and TRBJ2-7, is DVKVTQSSRYLVKRTGEKVFLECVQDMDHENMFWYRQDPGLGLRLIYFSYDVKMKEKGDIPEGYSVSREKKERFSLILESASTNQTSMYLCASSPSGRRDSYEQYFGPGTRLTVT.

This clonotype was counted ten times or more. The chain employs TRBV6-5 and TRBJ1-6, with D possibly matching TRBD1 (6 bases). V was trimmed by 4 bases and J by 1 base, leaving 14 bases between them. This CDR3 comprises 17 residues. The germline gives CDR1 MNHEY, CDR2 SVGAGI. The CDR3 here is CASSFSPGQSYNSPLHF. The CDR3, as DNA: TGTGCCAGCAGTTTCTCGCCCGGACAGTCCTATAATTCACCCCTCCACTTT.

The table lists this clonotype with many counts. The chain couples TRBV24-1 to TRBJ2-1, with 9 bases that match TRBD2. CDR3 length equals 16 residues. Germline CDR1 and CDR2: KGHDR and SFDVKD. Losses at the gene ends were 3 bases for V and 5 bases for J; bases not matched to a gene: 7. The CDR3: CATSDQLAGWNNEQFF. CDR3 nucleotide sequence: TGTGCCACCAGTGATCAACTAGCGGGTTGGAACAATGAGCAGTTCTTC.

A note on this clonotype: A read error may account for a junction end that differs from germline. The chain combines TRBV6-4 with TRBJ2-3; 7 bases agree with TRBD2. The germline CDR1 and CDR2 sequences are MRHNA and SNTAGT. The CDR3 totals 10 residues. Written as DNA, the CDR3 is TGTGCCAGCAGTTCCCGACCTAGCGGTTTT. This gives the protein CASSSRPSGF.

As regards this clonotype: A single base separates this from a much larger clone, so it may be a read error. The CDR3 DNA follows: TGTGCCAGCAGCTCACCGGGAACCCCCAATGAAAAACTGTCTTTT. Amino acid sequence: CASSSPGTPNEKLSF. The gene calls are TRBV7-8 and TRBJ1-4; D unclear. CDR1 is SGHVS and CDR2 is FQNEAQ in the germline V gene. The CDR3 has 15 amino acids.